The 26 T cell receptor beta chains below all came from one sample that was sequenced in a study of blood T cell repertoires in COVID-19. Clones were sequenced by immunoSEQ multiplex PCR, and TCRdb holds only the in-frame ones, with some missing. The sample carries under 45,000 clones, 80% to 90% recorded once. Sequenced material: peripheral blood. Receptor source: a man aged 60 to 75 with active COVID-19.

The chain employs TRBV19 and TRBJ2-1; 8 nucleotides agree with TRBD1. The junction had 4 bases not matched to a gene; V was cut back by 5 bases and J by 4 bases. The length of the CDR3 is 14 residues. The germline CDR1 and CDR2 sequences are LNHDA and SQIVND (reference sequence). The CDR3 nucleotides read TGTGCCAGTAGTTGGGACAGGAGTTACAATGAGCAGTTCTTC. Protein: CASSWDRSYNEQFF.

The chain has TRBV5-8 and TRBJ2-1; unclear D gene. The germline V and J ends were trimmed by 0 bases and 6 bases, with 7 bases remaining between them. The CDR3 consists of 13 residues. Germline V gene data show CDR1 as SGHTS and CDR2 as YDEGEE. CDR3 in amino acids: CASSLVVANEQFF. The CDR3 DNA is TGTGCCAGCAGCTTGGTTGTGGCCAATGAGCAGTTCTTC.

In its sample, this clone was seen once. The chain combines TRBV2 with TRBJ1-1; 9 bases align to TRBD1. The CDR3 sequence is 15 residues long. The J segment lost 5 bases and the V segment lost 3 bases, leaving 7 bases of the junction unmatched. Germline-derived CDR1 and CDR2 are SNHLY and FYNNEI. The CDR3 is CASSDDRGTKTEAFF. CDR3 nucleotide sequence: TGTGCCAGCAGTGATGACAGGGGGACGAAAACTGAAGCTTTCTTT. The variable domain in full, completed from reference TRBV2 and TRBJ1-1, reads EPEVTQTPSHQVTQMGQEVILRCVPISNHLYFYWYRQILGQKVEFLVSFYNNEISEKSEIFDDQFSVERPDGSNFTLKIRSTKLEDSAMYFCASSDDRGTKTEAFFGQGTRLTVV.

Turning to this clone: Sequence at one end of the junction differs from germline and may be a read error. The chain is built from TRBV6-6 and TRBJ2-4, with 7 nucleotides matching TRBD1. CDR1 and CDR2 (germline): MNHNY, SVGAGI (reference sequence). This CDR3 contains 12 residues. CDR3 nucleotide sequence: TGTGCCAGCAGTAAAGACAGGGCGAAGCCCGACTTC. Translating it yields CASSKDRAKPDF.

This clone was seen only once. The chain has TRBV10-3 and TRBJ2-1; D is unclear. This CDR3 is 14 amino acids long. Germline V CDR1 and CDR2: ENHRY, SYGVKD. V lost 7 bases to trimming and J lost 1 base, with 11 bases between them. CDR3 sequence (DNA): TGTGCCATCATCCTAACCGAATCCTACAATGAGCAGTTCTTC. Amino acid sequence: CAIILTESYNEQFF.

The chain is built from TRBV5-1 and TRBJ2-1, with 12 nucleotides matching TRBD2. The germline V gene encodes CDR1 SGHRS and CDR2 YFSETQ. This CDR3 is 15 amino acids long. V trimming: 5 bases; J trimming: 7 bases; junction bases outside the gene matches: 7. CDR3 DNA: TGCGCCAGCAGTCTGACTAGCGGGAGTACGAATGAGCAGTTCTTC. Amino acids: CASSLTSGSTNEQFF.

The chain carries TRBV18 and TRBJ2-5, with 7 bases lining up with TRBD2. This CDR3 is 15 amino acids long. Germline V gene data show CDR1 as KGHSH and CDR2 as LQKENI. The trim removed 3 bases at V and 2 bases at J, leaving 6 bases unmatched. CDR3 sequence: CASSPFISGQETQYF. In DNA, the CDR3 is TGTGCCAGCTCACCGTTCATTAGCGGGCAAGAGACCCAGTACTTC.

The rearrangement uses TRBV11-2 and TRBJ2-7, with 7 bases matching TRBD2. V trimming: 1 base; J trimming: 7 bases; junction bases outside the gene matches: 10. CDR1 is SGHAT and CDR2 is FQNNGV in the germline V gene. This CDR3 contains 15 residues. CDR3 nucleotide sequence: TGTGCCAGCAGCTTAGGGTCAGGGACTACGAGGGAGCAGTACTTC. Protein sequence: CASSLGSGTTREQYF.

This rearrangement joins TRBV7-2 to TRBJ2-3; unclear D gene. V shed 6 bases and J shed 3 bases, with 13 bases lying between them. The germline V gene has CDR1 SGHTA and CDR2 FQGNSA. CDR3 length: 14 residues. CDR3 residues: CASRLTYLTDTQYF. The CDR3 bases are TGTGCCAGCAGGCTTACTTACTTAACAGATACGCAGTATTTT.

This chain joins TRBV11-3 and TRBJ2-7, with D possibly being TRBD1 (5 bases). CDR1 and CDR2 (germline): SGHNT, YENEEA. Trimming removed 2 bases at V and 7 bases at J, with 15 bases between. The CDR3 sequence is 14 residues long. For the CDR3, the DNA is TGTGCCAGCAGCTTAACAGGTCAGGCCGGAGAGCAGTACTTC. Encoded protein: CASSLTGQAGEQYF.

CDR3 nucleotides: TGTGCCAGCAGCTTGGGAGGGGGCGCGAACACCATATATTTT. Encoded protein: CASSLGGGANTIYF. The chain couples TRBV5-5 to TRBJ1-3; 7 nucleotides align to TRBD1. V gave up 0 bases and J gave up 7 bases; unmatched junction bases: 4. From germline, CDR1 is SGHKS and CDR2 YYEKEE (reference sequence). The CDR3 covers 14 residues. Based on the CDR3 plus reference TRBV5-5 and TRBJ1-3, the full variable domain is DAGVTQSPTHLIKTRGQQVTLRCSPISGHKSVSWYQQVLGQGPQFIFQYYEKEERGRGNFPDRFSARQFPNYSSELNVNALLLGDSALYLCASSLGGGANTIYFGEGSWLTVV.

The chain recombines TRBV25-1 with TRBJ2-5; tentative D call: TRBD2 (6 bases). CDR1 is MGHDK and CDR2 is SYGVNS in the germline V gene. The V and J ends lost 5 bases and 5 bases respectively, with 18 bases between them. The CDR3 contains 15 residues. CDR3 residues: CASSPRGGEGETQYF. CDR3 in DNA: TGTGCCAGCAGTCCTCGAGGAGGGGAAGGGGAGACCCAGTACTTC.

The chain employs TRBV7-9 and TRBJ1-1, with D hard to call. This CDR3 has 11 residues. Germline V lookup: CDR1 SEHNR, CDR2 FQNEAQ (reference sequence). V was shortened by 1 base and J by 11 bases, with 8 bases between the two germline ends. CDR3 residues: CASSLVPGAFF. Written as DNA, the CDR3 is TGTGCCAGCAGCTTAGTACCCGGGGCTTTCTTT.

The CDR3 is CASSYPEGGQPQHF. The CDR3 nucleotides are TGTGCCAGCAGTTACCCGGAAGGCGGTCAGCCCCAGCATTTT. This chain joins TRBV6-6 and TRBJ1-5; D is ambiguous. V was clipped by 2 bases and J by 6 bases, with 11 bases between them. The CDR3 has 14 residues. The germline V gene has CDR1 MNHNY and CDR2 SVGAGI (reference sequence).

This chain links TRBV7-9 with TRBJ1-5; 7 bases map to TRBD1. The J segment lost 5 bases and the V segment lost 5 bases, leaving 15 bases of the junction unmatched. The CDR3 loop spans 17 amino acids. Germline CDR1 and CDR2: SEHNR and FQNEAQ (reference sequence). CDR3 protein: CASSPPPTGRSDQPQHF. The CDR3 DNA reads TGTGCCAGCAGCCCGCCACCGACAGGGAGGTCTGATCAGCCCCAGCATTTT.

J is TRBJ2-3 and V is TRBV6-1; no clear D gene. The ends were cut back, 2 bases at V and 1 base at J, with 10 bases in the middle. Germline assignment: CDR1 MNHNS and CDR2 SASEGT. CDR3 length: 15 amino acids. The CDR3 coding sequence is TGTGCCAGCAGTGAAACGGATGGAGGCACAGATACGCAGTATTTT. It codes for CASSETDGGTDTQYF.

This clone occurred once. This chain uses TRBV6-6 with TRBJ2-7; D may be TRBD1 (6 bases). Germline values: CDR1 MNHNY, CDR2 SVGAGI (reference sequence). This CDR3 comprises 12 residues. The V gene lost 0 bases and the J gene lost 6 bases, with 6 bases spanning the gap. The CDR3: CASSYSGGEQYF. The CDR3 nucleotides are TGTGCCAGCAGTTACTCAGGGGGCGAGCAGTACTTC.

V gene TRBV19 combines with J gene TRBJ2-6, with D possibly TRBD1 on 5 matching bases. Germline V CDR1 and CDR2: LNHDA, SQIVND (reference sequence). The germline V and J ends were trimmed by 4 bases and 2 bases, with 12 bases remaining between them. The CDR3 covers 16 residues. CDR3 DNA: TGTGCCAGTAGTAGCAAGGGGCGAACTGGGGCCAACGTCCTGACTTTC. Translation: CASSSKGRTGANVLTF.

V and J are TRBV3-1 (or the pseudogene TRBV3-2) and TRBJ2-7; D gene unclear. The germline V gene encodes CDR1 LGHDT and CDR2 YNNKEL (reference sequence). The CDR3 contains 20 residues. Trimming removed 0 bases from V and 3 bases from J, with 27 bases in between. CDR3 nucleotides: TGTGCCAGCAGCCAAGACGGCACATCCGCTTCGAATCTTCAGCGCTACGAGCAGTACTTC. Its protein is CASSQDGTSASNLQRYEQYF.

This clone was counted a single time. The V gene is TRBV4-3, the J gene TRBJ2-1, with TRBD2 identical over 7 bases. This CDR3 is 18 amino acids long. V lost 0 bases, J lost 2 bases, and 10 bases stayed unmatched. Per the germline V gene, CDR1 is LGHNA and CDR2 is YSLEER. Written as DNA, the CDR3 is TGCGCCAGCAGCCAAGATCGTGCGGGAGTTAACCCCTACAATGAGCAGTTCTTC. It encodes CASSQDRAGVNPYNEQFF.

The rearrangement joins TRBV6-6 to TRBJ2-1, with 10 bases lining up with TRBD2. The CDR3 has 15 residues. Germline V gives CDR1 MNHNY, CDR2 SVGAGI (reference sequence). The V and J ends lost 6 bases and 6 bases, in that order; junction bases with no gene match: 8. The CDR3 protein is CASRQTSGRGNEQFF. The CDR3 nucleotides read TGTGCCAGCAGACAAACGAGCGGGAGGGGCAATGAGCAGTTCTTC.

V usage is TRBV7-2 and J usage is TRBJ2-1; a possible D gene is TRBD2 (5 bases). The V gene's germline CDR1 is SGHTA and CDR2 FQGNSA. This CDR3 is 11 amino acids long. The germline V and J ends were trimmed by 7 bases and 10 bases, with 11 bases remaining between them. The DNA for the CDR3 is TGTGCCAGCACCATTAGAGGGGAGCAGTTCTTC. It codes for CASTIRGEQFF.

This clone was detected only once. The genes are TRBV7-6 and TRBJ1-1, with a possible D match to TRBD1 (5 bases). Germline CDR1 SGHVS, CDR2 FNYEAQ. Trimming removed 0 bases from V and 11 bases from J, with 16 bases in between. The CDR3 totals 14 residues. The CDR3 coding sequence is TGTGCCAGCAGCTTAGCGGGGCGGGGGGGAGATGCTTTCTTT. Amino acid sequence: CASSLAGRGGDAFF.

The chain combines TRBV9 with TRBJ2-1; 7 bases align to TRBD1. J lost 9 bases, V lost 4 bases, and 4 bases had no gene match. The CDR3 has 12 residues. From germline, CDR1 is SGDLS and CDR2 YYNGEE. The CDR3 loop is CASSFGQAEQFF. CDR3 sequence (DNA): TGTGCCAGCAGCTTCGGACAGGCTGAGCAGTTCTTC.

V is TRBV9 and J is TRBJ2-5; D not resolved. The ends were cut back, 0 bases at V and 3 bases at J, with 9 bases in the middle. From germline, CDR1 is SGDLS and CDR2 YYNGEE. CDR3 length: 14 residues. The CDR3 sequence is CASSVEPHKETQYF. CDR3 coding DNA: TGTGCCAGCAGCGTAGAACCACACAAAGAGACCCAGTACTTC.

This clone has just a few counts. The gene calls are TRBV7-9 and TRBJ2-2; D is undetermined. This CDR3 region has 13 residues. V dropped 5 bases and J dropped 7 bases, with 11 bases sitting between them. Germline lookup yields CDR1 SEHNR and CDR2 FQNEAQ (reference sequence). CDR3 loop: CASSNLGDGELFF. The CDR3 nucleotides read TGTGCCAGCAGCAATTTAGGAGACGGGGAGCTGTTTTTT. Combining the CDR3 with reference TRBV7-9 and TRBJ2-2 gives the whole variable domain DTGVSQNPRHKITKRGQNVTFRCDPISEHNRLYWYRQTLGQGPEFLTYFQNEAQLEKSRLLSDRFSAERPKGSFSTLEIQRTEQGDSAMYLCASSNLGDGELFFGEGSRLTVL.